The sequence of this T cell receptor (beta chain) was determined in a study of blood T cell repertoires in COVID-19 (dated by TCRdb to the early 2020s). General notes on the study: Samples covering the acute and convalescent phases of COVID-19 were provided by collaborators in the United States, Italy and Spain. The samples were drawn from the first 160 participants of the ongoing ImmuneRACE study and from over 950 subjects provided by 6 global collaborators. The material from the prospective study consisted of cDNA or gDNA derived from T cells, B-cell-depleted T cells, or PBMCs. The repertoires were made available in a free public database intended to serve as a resource for research on the immune response to SARS-CoV-2. Nearly every sample came with metadata listing a de-identified subject ID, COVID-19 status, age in years and sex. HLA class I and class II types, where available, came from metadata supplied by the sample provider rather than from assay-based typing. Subjects who had been exposed to COVID-19, were actively infected with it, or had recovered from it provided the deeply sampled blood TCRbeta repertoires that made up the dataset.

A note on this clone: What this receptor recognizes is not known. Qualities for individual bases were not recorded, and no much larger clone is one base off.

What the study reported, not specific to this receptor: Clinical and demographic metadata were provided uncurated, with the amount varying by source and participant.

TCRbeta CDR3 regions were amplified from genomic DNA by means of the immunoSEQ Assay, a bias-controlled multiplex PCR. From the authors' description of their analysis: Within the assay, amplification of reference gene primers was used to estimate how many nucleated cells each sample contained. To quantify the absolute abundance of each unique TCRbeta CDR3 rearrangement, sequence reads were collapsed and filtered. For each sample, productive Simpson clonality was calculated by taking the square root of Simpson's diversity index across productive rearrangements. TCRdb limited this immuneACCESS table to in-frame rearrangements with V and J called. A share of clones is missing; checked studies link under half to unresolved V genes, and the rest is unexplained. Clonal size and the V and J genes are those of that table, whereas D and trimming came from the DNA. The sample contains about 130,000 clones, around 79% of them found a single time. Approximately 5.2% of the sample is in the top ten clones.

At one collaborating source in Seattle, patients were enrolled during active infection and were followed longitudinally through the course of disease. Each collaborating institution followed its own protocols to collect whole blood in K2EDTA tubes. Collaborator samples were shipped for TCRbeta analysis as frozen whole blood, isolated PBMCs, or DNA extracted from either sample type. This clonotype was sampled from a woman aged 70-85 years with COVID-19, enrolled during active disease. Sequencing input: peripheral blood.

For the CDR3, the sequence is CASRLGLAGAYEQYF. The DNA is as follows: TGTGCCAGCAGACTGGGACTAGCGGGGGCGTACGAGCAGTACTTC. The V and J genes are TRBV3-1 (or the pseudogene TRBV3-2) and TRBJ2-7; 14 middle bases align to TRBD2. From the cysteine through the phenylalanine, the CDR3 covers 15 amino acids. The kept DNA is CDR3 alone, 45 bases in frame from the first base. CDR1 and CDR2 are read off the germline V gene (reference sequence) as LGHDT and YNNKEL. V ends up 6 bases short and J 4 bases short, with an unmatched junction base count of 5.